Listed here are 15 T cell receptor beta chains from one sample, sequenced in a study of T cells in women clearing cervical HPV infection. Generated by immunoSEQ multiplex PCR, the TCRdb table keeps only in-frame clones and is missing some. Here the sample table reports 21,000 or so clones. Sequencing input: blood buffy coat. The receptors were sampled from a woman aged 18 to 75 with a cervical HPV16 infection that either progressed to CIN3+ or cleared (not recorded which).

In the case of this clone: The read is 3 residues too short to cover the CDR3 end, so that end is filled in from the germline J gene. V usage is TRBV20-1 and J usage is TRBJ2-3, with TRBD2 matching 8 bases. The CDR3 sequence is 20 residues long. Per germline, CDR1 DFQATT and CDR2 SNEGSKA (reference sequence). V was clipped by 4 bases and J by 1 base; unmatched bases: 22. CDR3 DNA (partial): TGCAGTGCTACACAAGGGAACTTGGCGGGGGGTCGGACAGGCACAGATACG. Translating it yields CSATQGNLAGGRTGTDT. The CDR3 in its entirety is CSATQGNLAGGRTGTDTQYF.

Comment on this clone: The sequenced fragment ends 3 residues before the CDR3 boundary, so the rest is inferred from the germline J gene. The chain links TRBV30 to TRBJ2-2, with D uncertain. CDR3 length: 13 residues. Germline values: CDR1 GTSNPN, CDR2 SVGIG (reference sequence). The sequenced CDR3 bases are TGTGCCTGGCGCAGGAATCCTAATGAAAAG. Translating it yields CAWRRNPNEK. The entire CDR3 protein is CAWRRNPNEKLFF.

CDR3: CASSLSVNTGELFF. The sequenced CDR3 bases are TGTGCCAGCAGCTTATCAGTGAACACCGGGGAG. V is TRBV11-3 and J is TRBJ2-2, with D unclear. The read gets to within 3 residues of the CDR3 end, and the germline J gene fills in the rest. The CDR3 has 14 amino acids. The germline V gene encodes CDR1 SGHNT and CDR2 YENEEA. V was trimmed by 2 bases and J by 1 base, leaving 5 bases between them.

On this clone: The CDR3 extends 3 residues past the end of the read, so its final part is completed from the germline J gene. The rearrangement links TRBV20-1 to TRBJ2-7; D call uncertain. Between the trimmed V and J ends, which lost 3 bases and 1 base, there was a span of 7 bases. CDR3 size: 12 residues. The germline V gene has CDR1 DFQATT and CDR2 SNEGSKA (reference sequence). This CDR3 is CSASSQSYEQYF. The sequenced CDR3 bases are TGCAGTGCTAGTTCCCAATCCTACGAG.

A word on this clone: The read stops 3 residues short of the end of the CDR3; the missing end is completed from the germline J gene. The chain links TRBV7-6 to TRBJ1-6; TRBD1 is a possible D gene (6 bases). The CDR3 totals 15 residues. In germline, CDR1 is SGHVS, CDR2 FNYEAQ. Trimming pared 1 base from V and 6 bases from J, leaving 10 bases between. The CDR3 reads CASSLDGTTNSPLHF. The sequenced part of the CDR3 DNA is TGTGCCAGCAGCTTAGACGGGACAACTAATTCACCC.

As regards this clone: The read stops 3 residues short of the end of the CDR3; the missing end is completed from the germline J gene. The chain employs TRBV6-4 and TRBJ2-1, with a tentative D call TRBD1 (5 bases). Germline loops: CDR1 MRHNA, CDR2 SNTAGT. The CDR3 covers 16 residues. V was clipped by 4 bases and J by 1 base, with 14 bases between them. CDR3 region: CASSGNDRTSYNEQFF. The sequenced CDR3 bases are TGTGCCAGCAGTGGAAACGACAGAACTTCCTACAATGAG.

CDR3 residues: CSAPRSTGGNGYTF. CDR3 bases read: TGCAGTGCTCCTAGATCGACAGGGGGAAATGGC. The rearrangement links TRBV20-1 to TRBJ1-2; 9 positions match TRBD1. The DNA ends 3 residues before the CDR3 does, and the rest of the CDR3 is filled in from the germline J gene. The CDR3 spans 14 residues. Trimming removed 5 bases from V and 6 bases from J; junction bases left unmatched: 10. Germline V lookup: CDR1 DFQATT, CDR2 SNEGSKA (reference sequence).

Turning to this clone: The read falls 3 residues short of the CDR3 end, and the missing part is taken from the germline J gene. This rearrangement joins TRBV19 to TRBJ1-2; no clear D gene. Germline lookup yields CDR1 LNHDA and CDR2 SQIVND (reference sequence). This CDR3 is 14 amino acids long. The CDR3 sequence is CASSSSGRTDTYTF. The part of the CDR3 DNA that was read is TGTGCCAGTAGTAGTAGCGGGCGCACAGATACC.

This CDR3 reads CASSVGTNQETQYF. CDR3 DNA, as far as it was read: TGCGCCAGCAGTGTCGGGACTAATCAAGAGACC. V gene TRBV10-1 combines with J gene TRBJ2-5; 7 nucleotides align to TRBD2. From the germline J gene comes the end of the CDR3, since the read stops 3 residues before it. The CDR3 contains 14 residues. V lost 4 bases, J lost 2 bases, and 4 bases stayed unmatched. The V gene's germline CDR1 is WNHNN and CDR2 SYGVQD (reference sequence).

As for this clone: The read comes to an end 3 residues before the CDR3 does, leaving the germline J gene to fill in the end. This chain uses TRBV7-9 with TRBJ2-4; 8 positions agree with TRBD1. Per the germline V gene, CDR1 is SEHNR and CDR2 is FQNEAQ (reference sequence). The CDR3 has 15 residues. Partial CDR3 DNA: TGTGCCAGCAGCTTAAGCACAGGGGGAGAATATGGT. Translation: CASSLSTGGEYG. The entire CDR3 sequence reads CASSLSTGGEYGQYF.

Remarks on this clone: At one end, the junction sequence differs from germline, possibly due to a read error. Coverage ceases 3 residues before the CDR3 finishes, and the germline J gene fills in the end. This specimen includes other DNA sequences encoding the same CDR3. The V gene is TRBV30, the J gene TRBJ1-3, with D unresolved. The CDR3 is 16 amino acids. Looked up from germline, CDR1 is GTSNPN and CDR2 is SVGIG (reference sequence). The sequenced part of the CDR3 DNA is TGTGCCTGGAGTCACGAAGCGGGGAGCTCTGGAAACACA. Translating it yields CAWSHEAGSSGNT. The full CDR3 sequence reads CAWSHEAGSSGNTIYF.

Comment on this clone: The read gets to within 3 residues of the CDR3 end, and the germline J gene fills in the rest. The chain uses TRBV20-1 and TRBJ1-4, with 8 bases that match TRBD1. The length of the CDR3 is 15 residues. The V segment lost 0 bases and the J segment 8 bases; nucleotides outside the gene matches: 8. Germline assignment: CDR1 DFQATT and CDR2 SNEGSKA (reference sequence). This CDR3 is CSARDLNRGNEKLFF. The covered CDR3 bases are TGCAGTGCTAGAGATTTGAACAGGGGGAACGAAAAA.

Concerning this clone: The read finishes 3 residues shy of the CDR3 end, and the germline J gene is used to complete it. This rearrangement joins TRBV20-1 to TRBJ2-1; possibly TRBD1 for D (6 bases). The germline V gene has CDR1 DFQATT and CDR2 SNEGSKA (reference sequence). The CDR3 is 13 residues long. The V end lost 4 bases, the J end lost 7 bases, and 14 bases lay between the germline ends. This CDR3 reads CSAMMGAWNEQFF. The DNA read from the CDR3 is TGCAGTGCTATGATGGGGGCGTGGAATGAG.

Concerning this clone itself: The read falls 3 residues short of the CDR3 end, and the missing part is taken from the germline J gene. V usage is TRBV5-1 and J usage is TRBJ2-2, with D maybe TRBD2 (6 bases). Trimming stripped 2 bases from V and 4 bases from J, with 15 bases between. This CDR3 comprises 16 residues. Germline loops: CDR1 SGHRS, CDR2 YFSETQ. CDR3 amino acids: CASSLGTSRLTGELFF. CDR3 bases read: TGCGCCAGCAGCTTAGGAACTAGCCGACTCACCGGGGAG.

A remark on this clone: The read finishes 3 residues shy of the CDR3 end, and the germline J gene is used to complete it. The V call is TRBV29-1, the J call TRBJ1-1, with D possibly matching TRBD1 (6 bases). CDR1 is SQVTM, CDR2 ANQGSEA, per germline. This CDR3 has 13 residues. V was clipped by 5 bases and J by 5 bases, with 15 bases between them. CDR3 sequence: CSVSDRMETEAFF. CDR3 DNA, as far as it was read: TGCAGCGTTAGCGACAGGATGGAGACTGAA.